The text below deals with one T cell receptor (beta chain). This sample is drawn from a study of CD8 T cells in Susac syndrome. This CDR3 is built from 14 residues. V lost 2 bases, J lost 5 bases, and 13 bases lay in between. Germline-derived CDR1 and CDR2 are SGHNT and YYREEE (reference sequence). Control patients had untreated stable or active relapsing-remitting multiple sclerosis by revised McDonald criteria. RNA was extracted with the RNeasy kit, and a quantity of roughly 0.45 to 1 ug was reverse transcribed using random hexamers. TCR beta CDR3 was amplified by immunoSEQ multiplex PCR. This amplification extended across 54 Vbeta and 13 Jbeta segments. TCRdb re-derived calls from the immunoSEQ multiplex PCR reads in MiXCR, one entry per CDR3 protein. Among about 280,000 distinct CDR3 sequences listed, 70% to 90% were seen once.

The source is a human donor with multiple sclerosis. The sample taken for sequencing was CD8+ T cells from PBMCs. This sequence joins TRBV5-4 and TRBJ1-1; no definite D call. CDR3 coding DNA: TGTGCCAGCAGCTTCATGGGTAGGAATACTGAAGCTTTCTTT. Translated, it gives CASSFMGRNTEAFF.